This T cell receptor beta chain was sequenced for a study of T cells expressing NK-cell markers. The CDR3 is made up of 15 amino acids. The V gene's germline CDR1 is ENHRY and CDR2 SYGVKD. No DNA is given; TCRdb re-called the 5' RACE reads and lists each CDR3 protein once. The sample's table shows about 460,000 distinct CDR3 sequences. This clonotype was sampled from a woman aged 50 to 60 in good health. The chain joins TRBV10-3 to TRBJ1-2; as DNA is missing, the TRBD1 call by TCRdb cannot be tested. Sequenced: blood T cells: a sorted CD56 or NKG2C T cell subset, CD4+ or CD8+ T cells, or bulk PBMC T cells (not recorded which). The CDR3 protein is CAISESGTMGYGYTF.